This is a list of T cell receptor beta chains from one sample in a study of blood T cell repertoires in COVID-19. The data were produced by immunoSEQ multiplex PCR, yet TCRdb's version contains in-frame clones alone and is incomplete. The repertoire holds about 180,000 clones, with roughly 80% as singletons. The sample taken for sequencing was peripheral blood. These receptors all come from a human donor in a cohort sampled during active COVID-19. The CDR3 runs from the conserved cysteine through the conserved F or W. The D gene is left open where the match is weak. Clone size is stated in some rows and not others, as once, few, many or a class when expanded.

V: TRBV19; size: NA; D: NA; J: TRBJ2-1; CDR3: CASSIAPGSYNEQFF; DNA: TGTGCCAGTAGTATAGCCCCGGGCTCCTACAATGAGCAGTTCTTC
V: TRBV3-1/TRBV3-2; size: NA; D: NA; J: TRBJ1-3; CDR3: CASSPDTDSGNTIYF; DNA: TGTGCCAGCAGCCCGGACACCGACTCTGGAAACACCATATATTTT
V: TRBV18; size: few; D: NA; J: TRBJ1-6; CDR3: CASSPKGPSSYNSPLHF; DNA: TGTGCCAGCTCACCGAAGGGGCCCAGCTCCTATAATTCACCCCTCCACTTT
V: TRBV10-1; size: NA; D: TRBD1; J: TRBJ1-2; CDR3: CASSESEQGSPYGYTF; DNA: TGCGCCAGCAGTGAGTCTGAACAGGGGTCCCCCTATGGCTACACCTTC
V: TRBV15; size: NA; D: TRBD1; J: TRBJ1-2; CDR3: CATSRPTGERGRGYTF; DNA: TGTGCCACCAGCAGACCCACAGGGGAGCGGGGGCGAGGCTACACCTTC
V: TRBV19; size: NA; D: NA; J: TRBJ1-1; CDR3: CASSITARSPEAFF; DNA: TGTGCCAGTAGTATTACGGCTAGAAGCCCTGAAGCTTTCTTT
V: TRBV6-5; size: NA; D: TRBD1; J: TRBJ2-7; CDR3: CASSFGQGGYEQYF; DNA: TGTGCCAGCAGTTTCGGACAGGGGGGTTACGAGCAGTACTTC
V: TRBV6-6; size: NA; D: NA; J: TRBJ1-5; CDR3: CASSYSGRDNQPQHF; DNA: TGTGCCAGCAGTTACTCCGGCAGGGACAATCAGCCCCAGCATTTT
V: TRBV18; size: once; D: TRBD1; J: TRBJ1-4; CDR3: CASSPTGFSFEKLFF; DNA: TGTGCCAGCTCACCGACAGGGTTCTCCTTTGAAAAACTGTTTTTT
V: TRBV5-3; size: NA; D: NA; J: TRBJ2-3; CDR3: CARRPEGGTQYF; DNA: TGTGCCAGAAGACCCGAGGGGGGGACGCAGTATTTT
V: TRBV5-1; size: NA; D: TRBD1; J: TRBJ1-2; CDR3: CASSSDRGLYGYTF; DNA: TGCGCCAGCAGCTCCGACAGGGGACTTTATGGCTACACCTTC
V: TRBV10-3; size: NA; D: NA; J: TRBJ1-2; CDR3: CAITEGALTNYGYTF; DNA: TGTGCCATCACTGAAGGGGCCCTTACTAACTATGGCTACACCTTC
V: TRBV9; size: NA; D: NA; J: TRBJ2-1; CDR3: CASSVEETGAAEQFF; DNA: TGTGCCAGCAGCGTAGAGGAGACGGGAGCGGCTGAGCAGTTCTTC
V: TRBV10-3; size: NA; D: NA; J: TRBJ1-1; CDR3: CAISEAGWATEAFF; DNA: TGTGCCATCAGTGAAGCAGGGTGGGCCACTGAAGCTTTCTTT
V: TRBV18; size: NA; D: TRBD1; J: TRBJ1-3; CDR3: CASSPPEGAVGTIYF; DNA: TGTGCCAGCTCACCACCGGAGGGGGCCGTGGGCACCATATATTTT
V: TRBV6-6; size: NA; D: TRBD2; J: TRBJ2-7; CDR3: CASNLAGDYEQYF; DNA: TGTGCCAGCAATCTAGCGGGGGACTACGAGCAGTACTTC
V: TRBV7-9; size: NA; D: TRBD2; J: TRBJ2-6; CDR3: CASSPDGRGGTGANVLTF; DNA: TGTGCCAGCAGCCCTGATGGGCGGGGGGGCACTGGGGCCAACGTCCTGACTTTC
V: TRBV13; size: NA; D: TRBD1; J: TRBJ2-3; CDR3: CASSSRDRTILDTQYF; DNA: TGTGCCAGCAGCTCCCGGGACAGGACAATCCTGGATACGCAGTATTTT